This T cell receptor beta chain was observed in a study of coeliac disease. At the level of the study: Disease groups: newly diagnosed active, refractory type I, gluten-free-diet controlled.

Comments on this clone: Its antigen is as yet unknown.

The method was immunoSEQ multiplex PCR; TCRdb's version includes in-frame clones alone and lacks a portion of them. Of a few thousand clones listed, about two thirds are singletons. The CDR3 contains 17 residues. Germline V CDR1 and CDR2: KGHSH, LQKENI. Trimming left V 0 bases short and J 3 bases short, with 15 bases between. Notes on the study in general: Control samples showed higher TRB and TRG clonality than intraepithelial and lamina propria samples in active celiac disease. The authors judged this method unsuitable for unbiased gliadin-specific T cell detection. Most TRB amino acid sequences occurred in only one sample.

Source material: intraepithelial lymphocytes from the gut. The chain recombines TRBV18 with TRBJ2-1, with D perhaps TRBD2 (7 bases). This clonotype was sampled from a woman between 18 and 29 years old with active celiac disease. CDR3 residues: CASSPPKGGSSYNEQFF. Written as DNA, the CDR3 is TGTGCCAGCTCACCACCGAAGGGGGGGTCCAGCTACAATGAGCAGTTCTTC.